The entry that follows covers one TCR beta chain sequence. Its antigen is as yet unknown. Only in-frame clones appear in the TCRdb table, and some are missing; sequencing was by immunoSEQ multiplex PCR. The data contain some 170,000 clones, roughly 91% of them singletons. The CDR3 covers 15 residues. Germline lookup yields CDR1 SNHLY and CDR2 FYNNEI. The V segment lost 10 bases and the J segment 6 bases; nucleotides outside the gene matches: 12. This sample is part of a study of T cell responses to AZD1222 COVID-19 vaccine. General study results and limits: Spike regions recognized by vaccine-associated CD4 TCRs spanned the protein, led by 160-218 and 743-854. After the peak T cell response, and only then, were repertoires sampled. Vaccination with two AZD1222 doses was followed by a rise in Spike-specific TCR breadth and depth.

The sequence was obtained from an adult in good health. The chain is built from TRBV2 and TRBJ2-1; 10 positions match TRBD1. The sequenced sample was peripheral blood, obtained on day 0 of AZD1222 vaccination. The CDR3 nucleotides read TGTGCCATTCGGGACGGGACAGGGGAGTTCAATGAGCAGTTCTTC. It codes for CAIRDGTGEFNEQFF.